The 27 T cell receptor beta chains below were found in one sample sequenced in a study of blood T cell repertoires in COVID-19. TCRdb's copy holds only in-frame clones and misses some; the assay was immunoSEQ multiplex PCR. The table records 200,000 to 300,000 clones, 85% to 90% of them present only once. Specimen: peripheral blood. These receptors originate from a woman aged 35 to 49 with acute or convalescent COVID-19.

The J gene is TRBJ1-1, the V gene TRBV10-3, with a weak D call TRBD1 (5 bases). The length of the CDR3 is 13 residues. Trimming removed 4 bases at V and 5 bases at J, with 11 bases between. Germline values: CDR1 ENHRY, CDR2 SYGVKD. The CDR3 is CAISGRRGTEAFF. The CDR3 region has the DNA TGTGCCATCAGTGGGAGGCGGGGGACTGAAGCTTTCTTT.

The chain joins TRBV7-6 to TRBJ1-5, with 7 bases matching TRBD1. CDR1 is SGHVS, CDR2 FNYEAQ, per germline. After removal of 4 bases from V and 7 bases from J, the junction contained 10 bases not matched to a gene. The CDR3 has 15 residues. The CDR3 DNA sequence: TGTGCCAGCAGCTACGGGACAGACCCCTCGCAGCCCCAGCATTTT. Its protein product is CASSYGTDPSQPQHF. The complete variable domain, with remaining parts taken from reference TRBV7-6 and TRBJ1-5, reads GAGVSQSPRYKVTKRGQDVALRCDPISGHVSLYWYRQALGQGPEFLTYFNYEAQQDKSGLPNDRFSAERPEGSISTLTIQRTEQRDSAMYRCASSYGTDPSQPQHFGDGTRLSIL.

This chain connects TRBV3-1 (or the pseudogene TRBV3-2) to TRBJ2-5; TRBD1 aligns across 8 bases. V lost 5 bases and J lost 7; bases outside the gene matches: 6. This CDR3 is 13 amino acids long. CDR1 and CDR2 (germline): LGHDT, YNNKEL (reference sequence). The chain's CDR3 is CASSSGTGGTQYF. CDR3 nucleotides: TGTGCCAGCAGCTCCGGGACAGGTGGGACCCAGTACTTC.

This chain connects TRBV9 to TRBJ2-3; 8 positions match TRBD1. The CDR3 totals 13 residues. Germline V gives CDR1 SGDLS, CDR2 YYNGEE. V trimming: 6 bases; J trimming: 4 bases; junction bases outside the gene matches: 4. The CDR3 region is CASKDRVADTQYF. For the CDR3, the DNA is TGTGCCAGCAAGGACAGGGTAGCAGATACGCAGTATTTT.

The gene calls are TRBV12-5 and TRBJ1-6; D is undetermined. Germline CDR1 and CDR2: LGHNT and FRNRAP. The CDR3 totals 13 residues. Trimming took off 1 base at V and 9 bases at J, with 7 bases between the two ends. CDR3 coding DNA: TGTGCTAGTGGTTTGGAGGCGGGTTCACCCCTCCACTTT. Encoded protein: CASGLEAGSPLHF.

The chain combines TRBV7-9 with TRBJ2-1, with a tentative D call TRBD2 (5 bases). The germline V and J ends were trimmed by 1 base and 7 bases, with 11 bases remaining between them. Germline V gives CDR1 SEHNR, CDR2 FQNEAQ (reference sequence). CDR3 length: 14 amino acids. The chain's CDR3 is CASSLVERRNEQFF. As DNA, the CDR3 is TGTGCCAGCAGCTTAGTAGAGCGGAGGAATGAGCAGTTCTTC.

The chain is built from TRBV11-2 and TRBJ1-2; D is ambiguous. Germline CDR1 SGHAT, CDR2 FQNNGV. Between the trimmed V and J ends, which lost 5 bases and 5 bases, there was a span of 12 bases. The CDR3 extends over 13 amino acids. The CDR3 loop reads CASSGSAVYGYTF. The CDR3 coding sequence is TGTGCCAGCAGCGGGTCCGCGGTTTATGGCTACACCTTC. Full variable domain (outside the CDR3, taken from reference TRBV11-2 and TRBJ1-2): EAGVAQSPRYKIIEKRQSVAFWCNPISGHATLYWYQQILGQGPKLLIQFQNNGVVDDSQLPKDRFSAERLKGVDSTLKIQPAKLEDSAVYLCASSGSAVYGYTFGSGTRLTVV.

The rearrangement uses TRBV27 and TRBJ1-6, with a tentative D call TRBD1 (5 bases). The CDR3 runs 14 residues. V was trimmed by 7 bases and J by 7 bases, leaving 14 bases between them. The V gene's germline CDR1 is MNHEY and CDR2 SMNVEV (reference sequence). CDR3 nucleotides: TGTGCCAGCAAAGCGGGGACGCCAAATTCACCCCTCCACTTT. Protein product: CASKAGTPNSPLHF.

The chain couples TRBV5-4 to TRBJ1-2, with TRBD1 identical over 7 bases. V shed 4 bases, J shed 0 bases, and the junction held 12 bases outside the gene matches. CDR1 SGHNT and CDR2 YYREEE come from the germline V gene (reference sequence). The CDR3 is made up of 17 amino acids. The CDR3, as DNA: TGTGCCAGCAGCCTCCGGCGTACAGGGGATACTAACTATGGCTACACCTTC. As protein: CASSLRRTGDTNYGYTF.

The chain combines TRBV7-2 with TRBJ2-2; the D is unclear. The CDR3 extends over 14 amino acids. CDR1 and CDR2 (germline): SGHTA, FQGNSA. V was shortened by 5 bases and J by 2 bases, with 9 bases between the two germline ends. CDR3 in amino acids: CASSPTVNTGELFF. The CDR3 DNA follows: TGTGCCAGCAGCCCAACAGTAAACACCGGGGAGCTGTTTTTT.

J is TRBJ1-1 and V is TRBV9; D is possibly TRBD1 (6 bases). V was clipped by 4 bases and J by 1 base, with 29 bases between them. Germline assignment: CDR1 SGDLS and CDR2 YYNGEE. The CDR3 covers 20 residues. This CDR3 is CASSPRSTPRGGTGNTEAFF. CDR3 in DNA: TGTGCCAGCAGCCCCCGTAGTACTCCCCGCGGGGGCACTGGGAACACTGAAGCTTTCTTT.

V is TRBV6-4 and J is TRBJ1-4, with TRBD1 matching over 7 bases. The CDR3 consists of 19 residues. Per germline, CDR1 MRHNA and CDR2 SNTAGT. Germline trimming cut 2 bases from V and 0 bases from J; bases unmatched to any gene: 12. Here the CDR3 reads CASSDLSGTERPTNEKLFF. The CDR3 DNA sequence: TGTGCCAGCAGTGACCTTTCCGGGACAGAACGACCAACTAATGAAAAACTGTTTTTT.

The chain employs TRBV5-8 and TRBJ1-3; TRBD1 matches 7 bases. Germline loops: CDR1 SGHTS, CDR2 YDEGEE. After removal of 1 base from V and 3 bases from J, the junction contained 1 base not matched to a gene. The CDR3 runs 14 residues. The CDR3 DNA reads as TGTGCCAGCAGCTTGAACAGGGGTGGAAACACCATATATTTT. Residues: CASSLNRGGNTIYF.

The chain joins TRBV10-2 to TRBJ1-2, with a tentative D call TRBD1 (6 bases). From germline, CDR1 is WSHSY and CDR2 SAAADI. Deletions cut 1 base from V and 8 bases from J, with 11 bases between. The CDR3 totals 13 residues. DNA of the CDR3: TGCGCCAGCAGTGAGTTTAAGGGGGTCGGCTACACCTTC. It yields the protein CASSEFKGVGYTF.

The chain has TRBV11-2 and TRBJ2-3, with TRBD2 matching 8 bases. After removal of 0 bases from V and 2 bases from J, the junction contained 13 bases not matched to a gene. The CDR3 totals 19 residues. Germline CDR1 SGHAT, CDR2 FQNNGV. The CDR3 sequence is CASSLDLPSGGLLTDTQYF. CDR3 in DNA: TGTGCCAGCAGCTTAGACTTACCCAGCGGGGGCCTTCTCACAGATACGCAGTATTTT.

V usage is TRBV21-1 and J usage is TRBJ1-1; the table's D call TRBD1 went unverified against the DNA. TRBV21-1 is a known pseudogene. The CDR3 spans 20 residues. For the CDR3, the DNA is TGTGCCAGCAGCAGCTTCTGCCGCGGGACAGGGGGCGCGAGTTTTCCTGAAGCTTTCTTT. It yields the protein CASSSFCRGTGGASFPEAFF.

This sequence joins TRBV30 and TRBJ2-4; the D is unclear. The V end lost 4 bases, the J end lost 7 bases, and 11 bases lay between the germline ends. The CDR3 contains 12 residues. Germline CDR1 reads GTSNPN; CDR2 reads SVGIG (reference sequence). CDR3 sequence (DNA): TGTGCCTGGAACGAGTTCGGGAACATTCAGTACTTC. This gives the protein CAWNEFGNIQYF.

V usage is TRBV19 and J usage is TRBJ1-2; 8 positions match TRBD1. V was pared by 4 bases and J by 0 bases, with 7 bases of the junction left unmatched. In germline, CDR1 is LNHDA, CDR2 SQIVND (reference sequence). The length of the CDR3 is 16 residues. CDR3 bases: TGTGCCAGTAGTACCCAGGGGGCCAGAGCTAACTATGGCTACACCTTC. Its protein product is CASSTQGARANYGYTF.

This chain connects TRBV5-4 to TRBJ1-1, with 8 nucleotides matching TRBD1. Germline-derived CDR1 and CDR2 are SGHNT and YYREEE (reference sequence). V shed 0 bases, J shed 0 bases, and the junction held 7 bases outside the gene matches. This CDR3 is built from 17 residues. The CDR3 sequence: CASSLGPDREMNTEAFF. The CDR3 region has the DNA TGTGCCAGCAGCTTGGGCCCGGACAGGGAAATGAACACTGAAGCTTTCTTT.

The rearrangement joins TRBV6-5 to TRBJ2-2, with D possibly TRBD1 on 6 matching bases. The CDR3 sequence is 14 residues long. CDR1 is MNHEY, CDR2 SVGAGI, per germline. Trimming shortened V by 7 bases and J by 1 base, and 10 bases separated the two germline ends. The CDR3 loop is CASTKGGNTGELFF. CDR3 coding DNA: TGTGCCAGCACCAAAGGGGGGAACACCGGGGAGCTGTTTTTT.

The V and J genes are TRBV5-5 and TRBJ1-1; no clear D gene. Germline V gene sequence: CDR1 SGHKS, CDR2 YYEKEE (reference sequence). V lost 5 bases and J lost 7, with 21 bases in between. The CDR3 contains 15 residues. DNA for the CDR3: TGTGCCAGCAGACCGATGGGATCTTTGGGGAGTGAAGCTTTCTTT. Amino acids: CASRPMGSLGSEAFF. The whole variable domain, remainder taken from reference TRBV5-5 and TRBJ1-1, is DAGVTQSPTHLIKTRGQQVTLRCSPISGHKSVSWYQQVLGQGPQFIFQYYEKEERGRGNFPDRFSARQFPNYSSELNVNALLLGDSALYLCASRPMGSLGSEAFFGQGTRLTVV.

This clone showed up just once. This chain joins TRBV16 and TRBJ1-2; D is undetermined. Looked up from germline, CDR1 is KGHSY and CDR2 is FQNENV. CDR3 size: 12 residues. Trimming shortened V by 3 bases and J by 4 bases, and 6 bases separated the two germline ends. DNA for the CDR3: TGTGCCAGCAGCCAGGGCCTCTATGGCTACACCTTC. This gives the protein CASSQGLYGYTF.

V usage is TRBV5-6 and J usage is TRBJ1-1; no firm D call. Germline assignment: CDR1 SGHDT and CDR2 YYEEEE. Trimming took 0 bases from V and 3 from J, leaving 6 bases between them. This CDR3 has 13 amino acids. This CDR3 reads CASSLGAYTEAFF. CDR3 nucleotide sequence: TGTGCCAGCAGCTTGGGGGCCTACACTGAAGCTTTCTTT.

The CDR3 spells CASSTEPSGQGFHGYTF. In nucleotides, the CDR3 is TGTGCCAGCAGTACCGAACCCTCGGGACAGGGATTTCATGGCTACACCTTC. The chain joins TRBV27 to TRBJ1-2; 9 bases fit TRBD1. The length of the CDR3 is 17 residues. Germline CDR1 reads MNHEY; CDR2 reads SMNVEV (reference sequence). Trimming cost V 5 bases and J 6 bases; bases outside gene matches: 16.

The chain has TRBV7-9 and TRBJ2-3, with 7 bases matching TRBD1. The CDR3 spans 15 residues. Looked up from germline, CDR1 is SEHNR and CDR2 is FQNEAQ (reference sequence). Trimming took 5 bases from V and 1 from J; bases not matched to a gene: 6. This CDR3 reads CASSPGQRGTDTQYF. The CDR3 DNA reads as TGTGCCAGCAGCCCGGGACAGAGGGGCACAGATACGCAGTATTTT.

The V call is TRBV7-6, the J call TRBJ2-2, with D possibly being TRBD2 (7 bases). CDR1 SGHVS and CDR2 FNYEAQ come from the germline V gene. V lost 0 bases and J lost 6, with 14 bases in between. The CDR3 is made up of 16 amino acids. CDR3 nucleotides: TGTGCCAGCAGCTTAGCTGGAGGGGGGGCCGCCGGGGAGCTGTTTTTT. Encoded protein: CASSLAGGGAAGELFF. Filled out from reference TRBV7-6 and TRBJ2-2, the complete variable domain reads GAGVSQSPRYKVTKRGQDVALRCDPISGHVSLYWYRQALGQGPEFLTYFNYEAQQDKSGLPNDRFSAERPEGSISTLTIQRTEQRDSAMYRCASSLAGGGAAGELFFGEGSRLTVL.

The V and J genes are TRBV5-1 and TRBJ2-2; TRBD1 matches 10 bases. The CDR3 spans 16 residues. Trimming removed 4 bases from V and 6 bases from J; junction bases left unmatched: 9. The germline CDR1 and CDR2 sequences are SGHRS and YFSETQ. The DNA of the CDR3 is TGCGCCAGCAGCCGTTCGCGAGACAGGGGGCCCGGGGAGCTGTTTTTT. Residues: CASSRSRDRGPGELFF.